A selection of T cell receptor beta chains follows, all from one sample in a study of CD8 T cells in ankylosing spondylitis. TCRdb redid the calling of the 5' RACE reads with MiXCR, one entry per CDR3 protein. The sample records about 220,000 distinct CDR3 sequences, about 7.3% being singletons. The material sequenced was blood, either unsorted or a sorted T cell fraction (not recorded which). These receptors were taken from a male donor with ankylosing spondylitis. CDR3s include the opening cysteine and the closing phenylalanine or tryptophan. D genes are given only for firm matches. Where a row states a size, it is once, few, many or the class of an expanded clone; other rows omit it.

CASDYPGTGVHYGYTF | TGTGCCAGTGACTACCCCGGGACAGGGGTGCACTATGGCTACACCTTC | many | TRBV12-3/TRBV12-4 | TRBD1 | TRBJ1-2
CASSERDRGWETQYF | TGTGCCAGCAGTGAAAGGGACCGCGGGTGGGAGACCCAGTACTTC | many | TRBV2 | . | TRBJ2-5
CASSKRGESSYNEQFF | TGCGCCAGCTCCAAAAGGGGGGAGAGCTCCTACAATGAGCAGTTCTTC | few | TRBV4-1 | . | TRBJ2-1
CSARGDYNEQFF | TGCAGTGCTAGAGGGGACTACAATGAGCAGTTCTTC | many | TRBV20-1 | . | TRBJ2-1
CASSVASSNTGELFF | TGTGCCAGCAGCGTAGCGTCCTCGAACACCGGGGAGCTGTTTTTT | . | TRBV9 | . | TRBJ2-2
CASSVSFHEQYF | TGTGCCAGCAGCGTATCATTTCACGAGCAGTACTTC | many | TRBV9 | . | TRBJ2-7
CASSAGQLNEQFF | TGTGCCAGCTCGGCGGGACAACTAAATGAGCAGTTCTTC | many | TRBV3-1 | . | TRBJ2-1
CASSIRTSSDTQYF | TGTGCCAGTAGTATACGGACTAGCTCAGATACGCAGTATTTT | once | TRBV19 | TRBD2 | TRBJ2-3
CASSQDHGGEQYF | TGCGCCAGCAGCCAAGACCACGGCGGGGAGCAGTACTTC | many | TRBV4-3 | . | TRBJ2-7
CATKTGGHSPLHF | TGTGCCACCAAGACAGGGGGGCATTCACCCCTCCACTTT | many | TRBV27 | TRBD1 | TRBJ1-6
CASSFHSTPYEQYF | TGTGCCAGCAGTTTTCATTCCACGCCCTACGAGCAGTACTTC | many | TRBV28 | . | TRBJ2-7
CASSLGLTETQYF | TGTGCCAGCAGCTTAGGTTTAACAGAGACCCAGTACTTC | few | TRBV7-9 | . | TRBJ2-5
CASSFQGAGTEAFF | TGTGCCAGCAGTTTTCAGGGGGCTGGCACTGAAGCTTTCTTT | many | TRBV27 | TRBD1 | TRBJ1-1
CASSRFGQGPGAGELFF | TGTGCCAGCAGCCGATTCGGACAGGGGCCGGGGGCCGGGGAGCTGTTTTTT | many | TRBV3-1 | TRBD1 | TRBJ2-2
CASSFRVQSEKLFF | TGTGCCAGCAGTTTCAGGGTACAAAGTGAAAAACTGTTTTTT | many | TRBV28 | . | TRBJ1-4
CASSPHRGAYNEQFF | TGTGCCAGCAGCCCCCATAGGGGGGCATACAATGAGCAGTTCTTC | many | TRBV7-8 | . | TRBJ2-1
CASSKLGQRFYEQYF | TGTGCCAGCAGCAAACTGGGACAGAGATTCTACGAGCAGTACTTC | few | TRBV21-1 | . | TRBJ2-7
CASSVLSSSYEQYF | TGTGCCAGCAGCGTCCTATCGAGCTCCTACGAGCAGTACTTC | many | TRBV9 | . | TRBJ2-7
CASSQDPGLYLGVGSYNEQFF | TGCGCCAGCAGCCAAGATCCAGGGCTTTACCTCGGCGTAGGCTCCTACAATGAGCAGTTCTTC | many | TRBV4-1 | . | TRBJ2-1
CSAMRRNTEAFF | TGCAGTGCTATGAGGCGCAACACTGAAGCTTTCTTT | . | TRBV20-1 | . | TRBJ1-1
CASSLRGIQPQHF | TGCGCCAGCAGCCTAAGGGGGATTCAGCCCCAGCATTTT | few | TRBV23-1 | . | TRBJ1-5
CASSTPMSANHEQYF | TGTGCCAGCAGCACGCCTATGAGCGCTAATCACGAGCAGTACTTC | many | TRBV7-9 | . | TRBJ2-7
CASSEWTMNTEAFF | TGTGCCAGCAGTGAATGGACCATGAACACTGAAGCTTTCTTT | many | TRBV2 | . | TRBJ1-1
CASSWGQNYEQYF | TGCGCCAGCAGCTGGGGACAGAACTACGAGCAGTACTTC | many | TRBV5-1 | TRBD1 | TRBJ2-7
CASSPGAAQAFF | TGTGCCAGCAGCCCCGGGGCAGCTCAAGCTTTCTTT | many | TRBV7-9 | . | TRBJ1-1
CASSLRGTVSSYEQYF | TGTGCCAGCAGCCTTAGAGGGACCGTATCGTCCTACGAGCAGTACTTC | many | TRBV7-9 | . | TRBJ2-7
CACSLILAGGPNLGELFF | TGTGCCTGCAGTTTAATCCTAGCGGGAGGGCCTAATCTCGGGGAGCTGTTTTTT | . | TRBV12-3/TRBV12-4 | TRBD2 | TRBJ2-2
CASSDPTGGITEAFF | TGTGCCAGCAGTGACCCCACAGGGGGAATCACTGAAGCTTTCTTT | many | TRBV2 | TRBD1 | TRBJ1-1
CASSLGALGYTF | TGTGCCAGCAGTTTGGGGGCGCTGGGCTACACCTTC | many | TRBV25-1 | . | TRBJ1-2
CASSFPPTEQYF | TGTGCCAGCAGTTTTCCTCCTACCGAGCAGTACTTC | few | TRBV6-2/TRBV6-3 | . | TRBJ2-7
CASSLVRGINEKLFF | TGCGCCAGCAGCTTGGTACGAGGGATTAATGAAAAACTGTTTTTT | . | TRBV5-1 | . | TRBJ1-4
CASRPGQSNTEAFF | TGTGCCAGCAGACCCGGACAGTCGAACACTGAAGCTTTCTTT | . | TRBV6-2/TRBV6-3 | . | TRBJ1-1
CASSLGRSSTDTQYF | TGTGCCAGCAGCTTAGGACGTTCTAGCACAGATACGCAGTATTTT | many | TRBV7-8 | . | TRBJ2-3
CASSYPDEKLFF | TGTGCCAGCAGTTATCCGGATGAAAAACTGTTTTTT | many | TRBV6-2/TRBV6-3 | . | TRBJ1-4
CASSSRTGRTGELFF | TGCGCCAGCAGCTCCCGGACAGGGAGGACCGGGGAGCTGTTTTTT | many | TRBV5-1 | TRBD1 | TRBJ2-2
CASSQTESTYEQYF | TGTGCCAGCAGTCAAACAGAATCCACCTACGAGCAGTACTTC | many | TRBV7-9 | . | TRBJ2-7
CASSMAPLAGSYNEQFF | TGTGCCAGTAGTATGGCCCCTCTAGCGGGAAGCTACAATGAGCAGTTCTTC | . | TRBV19 | TRBD2 | TRBJ2-1
CASSMTGGVYEQYF | TGTGCCAGCAGCATGACCGGGGGAGTGTACGAGCAGTACTTC | many | TRBV9 | . | TRBJ2-7
CASTDLEVGYEQYF | TGTGCCAGCACCGACCTCGAGGTAGGGTACGAGCAGTACTTC | many | TRBV7-9 | . | TRBJ2-7
CASRRANYGYTF | TGTGCCAGCAGACGAGCTAACTATGGCTACACCTTC | few | TRBV6-2/TRBV6-3 | . | TRBJ1-2
CASSFGTGMGEQYF | TGCGCCAGCAGCTTCGGGACAGGGATGGGCGAGCAGTACTTC | many | TRBV5-1 | TRBD1 | TRBJ2-7
CASSLLAGGSYNEQFF | TGTGCCAGCAGCCTACTAGCGGGGGGTTCCTACAATGAGCAGTTCTTC | many | TRBV2 | TRBD2 | TRBJ2-1
CASSFQRTGGDEQYF | TGTGCCAGCAGTTTCCAGCGGACAGGGGGCGACGAGCAGTACTTC | . | TRBV27 | TRBD1 | TRBJ2-7
CASSLGTSAYNEQFF | TGTGCCAGCAGCTTGGGGACTAGCGCCTACAATGAGCAGTTCTTC | many | TRBV7-9 | TRBD2 | TRBJ2-1